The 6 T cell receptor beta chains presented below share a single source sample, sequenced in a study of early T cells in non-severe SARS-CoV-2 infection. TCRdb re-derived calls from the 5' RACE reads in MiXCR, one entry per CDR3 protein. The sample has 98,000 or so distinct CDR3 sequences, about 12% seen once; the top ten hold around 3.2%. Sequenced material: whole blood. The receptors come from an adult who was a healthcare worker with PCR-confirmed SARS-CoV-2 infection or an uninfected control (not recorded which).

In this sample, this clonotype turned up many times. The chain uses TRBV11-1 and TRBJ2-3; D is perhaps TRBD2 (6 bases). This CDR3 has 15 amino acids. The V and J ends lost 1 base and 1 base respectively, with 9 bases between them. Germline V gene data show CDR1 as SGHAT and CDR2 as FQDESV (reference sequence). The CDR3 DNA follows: TGTGCCAGCAGCTTAGGTCCTAGCGGCACAGATACGCAGTATTTT. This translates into CASSLGPSGTDTQYF.

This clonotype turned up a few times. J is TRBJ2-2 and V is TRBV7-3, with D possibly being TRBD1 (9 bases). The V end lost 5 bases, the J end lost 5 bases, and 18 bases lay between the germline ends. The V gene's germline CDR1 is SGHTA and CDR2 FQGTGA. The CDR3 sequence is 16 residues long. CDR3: CASSRGGTGHTGELFF. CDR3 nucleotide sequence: TGTGCCAGCAGCCGCGGGGGGACAGGGCATACCGGGGAGCTGTTTTTT. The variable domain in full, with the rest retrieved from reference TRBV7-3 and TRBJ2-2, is GAGVSQTPSNKVTEKGKYVELRCDPISGHTALYWYRQSLGQGPEFLIYFQGTGAADDSGLPNDRFFAVRPEGSVSTLKIQRTERGDSAVYLCASSRGGTGHTGELFFGEGSRLTVL.

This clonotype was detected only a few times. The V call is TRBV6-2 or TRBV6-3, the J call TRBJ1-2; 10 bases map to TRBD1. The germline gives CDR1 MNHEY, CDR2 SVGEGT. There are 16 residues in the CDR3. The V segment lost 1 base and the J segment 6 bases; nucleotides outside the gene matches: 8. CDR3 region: CASSYFLDGQGDGYTF. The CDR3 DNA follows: TGTGCCAGCAGTTACTTTTTGGATGGACAGGGGGATGGCTACACCTTC.

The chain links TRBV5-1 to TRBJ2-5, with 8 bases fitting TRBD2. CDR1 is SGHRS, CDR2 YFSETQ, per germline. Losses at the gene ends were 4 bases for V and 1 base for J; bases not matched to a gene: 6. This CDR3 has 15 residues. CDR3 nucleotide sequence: TGCGCCAGCAGCGGATCCGGGACTAGCCAAGAGACCCAGTACTTC. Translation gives CASSGSGTSQETQYF.

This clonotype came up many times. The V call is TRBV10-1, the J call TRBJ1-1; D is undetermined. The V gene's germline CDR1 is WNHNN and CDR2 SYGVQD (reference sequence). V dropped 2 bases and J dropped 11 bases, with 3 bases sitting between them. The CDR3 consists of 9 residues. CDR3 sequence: CASSEGAFF. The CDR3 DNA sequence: TGCGCCAGCAGTGAGGGGGCTTTCTTT.

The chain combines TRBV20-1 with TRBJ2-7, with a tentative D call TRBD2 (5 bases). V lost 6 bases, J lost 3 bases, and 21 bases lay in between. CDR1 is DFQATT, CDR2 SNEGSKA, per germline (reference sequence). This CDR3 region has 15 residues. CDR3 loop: CSAPTPGGTFYEQYF. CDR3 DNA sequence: TGCAGTGCCCCTACTCCCGGAGGTACCTTCTACGAGCAGTACTTC.